This T cell receptor beta chain was captured by sequencing in a study of cytomegalovirus exposure and HLA in healthy donors. This clone was detected a few times. Amplification used 60 Vbeta primers and 13 Jbeta primers. TCRdb's table, derived via immunoSEQ multiplex PCR, lists solely in-frame clones and lacks some. Of over 150,000 clones listed, about 84% are singletons. The CDR3 is 16 residues long. V shed 6 bases, J shed 8 bases, and the junction held 11 bases outside the gene matches. Germline loops: CDR1 SNHLY, CDR2 FYNNEI. This chain connects TRBV2 to TRBJ1-6; 9 nucleotides match TRBD1. Sequenced: PBMCs. This receptor was taken from a man younger than 35 in good health and CMV-seronegative. Written as DNA, the CDR3 is TGTGCCAGCAGAGACATTAGGGGACAGGGTTATTCACCCCTCCACTTT. Translated: CASRDIRGQGYSPLHF.